The 12 T cell receptor beta chains reported below all come from one sample, sequenced in a study of blood T cell repertoires in COVID-19. The protocol was immunoSEQ multiplex PCR, while the TCRdb copy is restricted to in-frame clones and leaves out a portion. The sample has about 380,000 clones, 70% to 90% seen once. Sequencing was performed on peripheral blood. The receptors stem from a man aged 35-49 years with acute or convalescent COVID-19.

This chain connects TRBV27 to TRBJ2-7; 7 bases fit TRBD2. The CDR3 runs to 16 residues. The V gene end was trimmed by 1 base and the J gene end by 0 bases; junction bases not matched to a gene: 6. Germline V CDR1 and CDR2: MNHEY, SMNVEV (reference sequence). CDR3 amino acids: CASSLWAGALSYEQYF. The CDR3 coding sequence is TGTGCCAGCAGTTTATGGGCGGGAGCCCTCTCCTACGAGCAGTACTTC.

The rearrangement uses TRBV28 and TRBJ2-1; the D is unclear. CDR1 is MDHEN, CDR2 SYDVKM, per germline. This CDR3 comprises 13 residues. Between the trimmed V and J ends, which lost 5 bases and 6 bases, there was a span of 11 bases. CDR3 in amino acids: CASSPTPVNEQFF. CDR3 in DNA: TGTGCCAGCAGTCCGACTCCGGTCAATGAGCAGTTCTTC. The entire variable domain, with the rest obtained from reference TRBV28 and TRBJ2-1, is as follows: DVKVTQSSRYLVKRTGEKVFLECVQDMDHENMFWYRQDPGLGLRLIYFSYDVKMKEKGDIPEGYSVSREKKERFSLILESASTNQTSMYLCASSPTPVNEQFFGPGTRLTVL.

This rearrangement joins TRBV4-1 to TRBJ2-5, with 14 positions matching TRBD2. Germline V gene sequence: CDR1 MGHRA, CDR2 YSYEKL. The CDR3 runs to 16 residues. Germline trimming cut 4 bases from V and 5 bases from J; bases unmatched to any gene: 6. DNA of the CDR3: TGCGCCAGCAGCCCCGGACTAGCGGGGGGACAGGAGACCCAGTACTTC. It yields the protein CASSPGLAGGQETQYF.

The V and J genes are TRBV13 and TRBJ1-5; the D gene is possibly TRBD1 (5 bases). V was cut by 2 bases and J by 2 bases, with 22 bases left in between. The CDR3 is 19 amino acids. Germline CDR1 and CDR2: PRHDT and FYEKMQ (reference sequence). CDR3 DNA sequence: TGTGCCAGCAGCTTATCTATGGGGCGCCCCTCTTCGGGCAATCAGCCCCAGCATTTT. Residues: CASSLSMGRPSSGNQPQHF.

This chain links TRBV6-2 or TRBV6-3 with TRBJ2-2; TRBD1 is a possible D gene (5 bases). The CDR3 is 14 amino acids. Per germline, CDR1 MNHEY and CDR2 SVGEGT. The ends were cut back, 6 bases at V and 8 bases at J, with 16 bases in the middle. The CDR3 here is CASSTIQEGGELFF. Written as DNA, the CDR3 is TGTGCCAGCAGCACCATACAGGAAGGTGGGGAGCTGTTTTTT.

This clone was counted a few times. This chain uses TRBV6-2 or TRBV6-3 with TRBJ2-2; TRBD2 matches at 7 bases. The CDR3 sequence is 15 residues long. Germline V gives CDR1 MNHEY, CDR2 SVGEGT. V shed 5 bases, J shed 0 bases, and the junction held 3 bases outside the gene matches. DNA for the CDR3: TGTGCCAGCAGTGATGGGGGGGCGAACACCGGGGAGCTGTTTTTT. Encoded protein: CASSDGGANTGELFF.

The chain has TRBV28 and TRBJ1-5; D not resolved. The CDR3 loop spans 11 amino acids. The germline V gene has CDR1 MDHEN and CDR2 SYDVKM. Trimming took 5 bases from V and 4 from J, leaving 3 bases between them. As DNA, the CDR3 is TGTGCCAGCAGTCGTAATCAGCCCCAGCATTTT. Translating gives CASSRNQPQHF.

The rearrangement links TRBV9 to TRBJ1-2; D is perhaps TRBD1 (6 bases). Germline lookup yields CDR1 SGDLS and CDR2 YYNGEE. Trimming took off 0 bases at V and 7 bases at J, with 13 bases between the two ends. The CDR3 covers 14 residues. Written as DNA, the CDR3 is TGTGCCAGCAGCGTAGTGACAGGCACCCCTGGCTACACCTTC. This translates into CASSVVTGTPGYTF.

The V gene is TRBV14, the J gene TRBJ1-4; 7 bases fit TRBD1. This CDR3 is 12 amino acids long. Germline trimming cut 11 bases from V and 3 bases from J; bases unmatched to any gene: 3. CDR1 SGHDN and CDR2 FVKESK come from the germline V gene. The CDR3 nucleotides read TGTGCCCGACAGGGACCTAATGAAAAACTGTTTTTT. This encodes CARQGPNEKLFF.

This rearrangement joins TRBV11-2 to TRBJ2-3; TRBD2 is a possible D gene (6 bases). Trimming removed 0 bases from V and 2 bases from J, with 9 bases in between. CDR3 length: 15 amino acids. The V gene's germline CDR1 is SGHAT and CDR2 FQNNGV. Here the CDR3 reads CASSLERDSTDTQYF. The CDR3 DNA follows: TGTGCCAGCAGCTTAGAAAGGGACTCCACAGATACGCAGTATTTT.

The chain combines TRBV5-6 with TRBJ2-2, with D tentatively TRBD1 (7 bases). Trimming removed 3 bases from V and 6 bases from J, with 18 bases in between. Germline values: CDR1 SGHDT, CDR2 YYEEEE. CDR3 size: 16 residues. The CDR3 region is CASSYGRGVSSGELFF. The DNA for the CDR3 is TGTGCCAGCAGCTACGGCAGGGGGGTTTCGTCCGGGGAGCTGTTTTTT.

The V call is TRBV25-1, the J call TRBJ1-1; D may be TRBD1 (5 bases). V was shortened by 6 bases and J by 1 base, with 18 bases between the two germline ends. Germline V gives CDR1 MGHDK, CDR2 SYGVNS. This CDR3 contains 16 residues. This CDR3 is CASRPITGFTNTEAFF. The CDR3 DNA reads TGTGCCAGCAGACCAATAACAGGTTTCACGAACACTGAAGCTTTCTTT.